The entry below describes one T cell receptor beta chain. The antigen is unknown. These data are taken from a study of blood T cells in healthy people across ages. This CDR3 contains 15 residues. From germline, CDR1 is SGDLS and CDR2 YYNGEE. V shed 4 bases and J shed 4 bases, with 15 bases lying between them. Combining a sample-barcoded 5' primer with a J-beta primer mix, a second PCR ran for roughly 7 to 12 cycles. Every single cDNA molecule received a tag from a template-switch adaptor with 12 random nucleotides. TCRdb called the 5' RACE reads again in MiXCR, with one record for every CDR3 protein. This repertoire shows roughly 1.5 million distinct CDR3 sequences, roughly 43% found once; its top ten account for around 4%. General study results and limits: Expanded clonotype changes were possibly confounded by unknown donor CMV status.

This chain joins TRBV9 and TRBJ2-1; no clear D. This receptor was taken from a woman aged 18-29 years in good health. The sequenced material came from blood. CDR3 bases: TGTGCCAGCAGCCCCCAAGGCGACTTTTACAATGAGCAGTTCTTC. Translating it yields CASSPQGDFYNEQFF.